This T cell receptor (beta chain) was identified during a study of T cells in Graves' hyperthyroidism and ophthalmopathy. Amplification of TCR beta CDR3 regions was performed using RNA transcripts as template. The TCR CDR3 first-round RT-PCR relied on the HTBI primer set. TCRdb independently ran MiXCR on the multiplex PCR reads; one entry per CDR3 protein. The sample has nearly 600,000 distinct CDR3 sequences; 14% are singletons. The CDR3 has 15 amino acids. Germline V gene data show CDR1 as MNHEY and CDR2 as SMNVEV (reference sequence). The germline V and J ends were trimmed by 3 bases and 0 bases, with 11 bases remaining between them. Ophthalmopathy patients all had a Clinical Activity Score of at least 3, a NOSPECS grade of at least 4 and disease under 3 months old. At least ten counts were recorded for this clonotype. The antigen is not known. Notes on the study in general: Researchers found most expanded thyroid clonotypes above 0.001 in blood as well. Onset of ophthalmopathy came a median around 7.1 months after the model predicted it.

Sequenced material: blood. The chain combines TRBV27 with TRBJ1-1; D call uncertain. The sequence was obtained from a woman younger than 35 with Graves' ophthalmopathy. This CDR3 is CASSFMALMNTEAFF. The CDR3 DNA sequence: TGTGCCAGCAGTTTCATGGCCCTCATGAACACTGAAGCTTTCTTT.